The 10 T cell receptor beta chains listed next were all sequenced from one sample in a study of cytomegalovirus exposure and HLA in healthy donors. PCR involved 60 Vbeta and 13 Jbeta primers. TCRdb's copy holds only in-frame clones and misses some; the assay was immunoSEQ multiplex PCR. The sample holds 200,000 to 250,000 clones, approximately 85% seen once. Sequenced input: PBMCs. These receptors were taken from a woman in her thirties or forties in good health and CMV-seronegative.

V and J are TRBV7-8 and TRBJ2-5; 8 bases map to TRBD1. The V gene's germline CDR1 is SGHVS and CDR2 FQNEAQ. This CDR3 spans 17 amino acids. The junction had 8 bases not matched to a gene; V was cut back by 2 bases and J by 0 bases. The CDR3 nucleotides are TGTGCCAGCAGCTTACAAGTCCGACAGGGGTACCAAGAGACCCAGTACTTC. Translation gives CASSLQVRQGYQETQYF.

The chain recombines TRBV6-1 with TRBJ2-7, with a possible D match to TRBD1 (5 bases). The CDR3 totals 14 residues. V was shortened by 3 bases and J by 2 bases, with 11 bases between the two germline ends. Per the germline V gene, CDR1 is MNHNS and CDR2 is SASEGT. The CDR3 reads CASSDQGPPYEQYF. The DNA for the CDR3 is TGTGCCAGCAGTGATCAGGGTCCTCCCTACGAGCAGTACTTC.

The chain links TRBV7-2 to TRBJ2-3; the D gene is possibly TRBD2 (6 bases). CDR3 length equals 17 residues. Germline CDR1 is SGHTA and CDR2 is FQGNSA. V lost 2 bases and J lost 3, with 18 bases in between. CDR3 sequence: CASSLWLAGGSTDTQYF. The CDR3 DNA reads as TGTGCCAGCAGCTTATGGCTAGCAGGAGGGTCAACAGATACGCAGTATTTT.

The table lists this clone with a count of one. The chain has TRBV7-9 and TRBJ2-2, with 10 bases fitting TRBD1. V lost 4 bases and J lost 1; bases outside the gene matches: 3. Germline V lookup: CDR1 SEHNR, CDR2 FQNEAQ (reference sequence). There are 16 residues in the CDR3. In nucleotides, the CDR3 is TGTGCCAGCAGCTCGACAGGGGGCGAGAACACCGGGGAGCTGTTTTTT. The encoded protein is CASSSTGGENTGELFF.

This clone was seen only once. CDR3 protein: CASSSRQWRGTEAFF. CDR3 in DNA: TGTGCCAGCAGTTCGCGACAGTGGCGGGGGACTGAAGCTTTCTTT. The genes are TRBV27 and TRBJ1-1, with D maybe TRBD1 (5 bases). Per the germline V gene, CDR1 is MNHEY and CDR2 is SMNVEV (reference sequence). Trimming took 4 bases from V and 5 from J, leaving 17 bases between them. This CDR3 is built from 15 residues.

This chain joins TRBV7-8 and TRBJ2-5, with D perhaps matching TRBD2 (5 bases). The germline V gene encodes CDR1 SGHVS and CDR2 FQNEAQ. Trimming removed 0 bases at V and 5 bases at J, with 10 bases between. The CDR3 is made up of 14 amino acids. The CDR3 sequence is CASSLAPGFETQYF. Here the CDR3 DNA reads TGTGCCAGCAGCTTAGCCCCGGGGTTCGAGACCCAGTACTTC.

The chain links TRBV25-1 to TRBJ2-5; tentatively, D is TRBD1 (6 bases). The CDR3 loop spans 12 amino acids. Germline CDR1 and CDR2: MGHDK and SYGVNS. Trimming took off 6 bases at V and 4 bases at J, with 9 bases between the two ends. The CDR3 reads CASSRGIETQYF. CDR3 nucleotides: TGTGCCAGCAGCAGGGGAATAGAGACCCAGTACTTC.

The chain has TRBV7-9 and TRBJ1-4; maybe TRBD1 (5 bases). Per the germline V gene, CDR1 is SEHNR and CDR2 is FQNEAQ (reference sequence). The germline V and J ends were trimmed by 4 bases and 3 bases, with 12 bases remaining between them. The CDR3 length is 15 residues. Here the CDR3 reads CASSSGGGSNEKLFF. The CDR3 DNA follows: TGTGCCAGCAGCTCGGGGGGTGGGTCTAATGAAAAACTGTTTTTT. Based on the CDR3 plus reference TRBV7-9 and TRBJ1-4, the full variable domain is DTGVSQNPRHKITKRGQNVTFRCDPISEHNRLYWYRQTLGQGPEFLTYFQNEAQLEKSRLLSDRFSAERPKGSFSTLEIQRTEQGDSAMYLCASSSGGGSNEKLFFGSGTQLSVL.

The V gene is TRBV27, the J gene TRBJ2-2; TRBD1 aligns across 7 bases. The CDR3 has 14 amino acids. V lost 6 bases to trimming and J lost 7 bases; unmatched junction nucleotides: 8. The germline gives CDR1 MNHEY, CDR2 SMNVEV (reference sequence). CDR3 amino acids: CASSTTGTNGELFF. DNA for the CDR3: TGTGCCAGCAGCACGACAGGGACCAACGGGGAGCTGTTTTTT.

The rearrangement uses TRBV12-5 and TRBJ1-5; the D gene is possibly TRBD1 (6 bases). The length of the CDR3 is 15 residues. Trimming took 6 bases from V and 0 from J, leaving 12 bases between them. CDR1 and CDR2 from the germline V gene are LGHNT and FRNRAP. The DNA of the CDR3 is TGTGCTAGTGGACCGGACAGCGATAGCAATCAGCCCCAGCATTTT. Its protein is CASGPDSDSNQPQHF.